This T cell receptor beta chain was recorded in a study of cytomegalovirus exposure and HLA in healthy donors. The PCR contained 60 Vbeta and 13 Jbeta primers. TCRdb keeps only in-frame clones here, not all; method: immunoSEQ multiplex PCR. The top ten hold about 7.3% of the sample, which has around 250,000 clones, around 80% seen once. The CDR3 sequence is 15 residues long. The J segment lost 8 bases and the V segment lost 0 bases, leaving 4 bases of the junction unmatched. In germline, CDR1 is MNHNS, CDR2 SASEGT. Notes on this clone: The target antigen is unknown.

Whole-study results and caveats: A later analysis showed that HLA-associated TCR beta chains had undergone more clonal expansion than equally common others. The authors considered a cluster of highly shared sequence variants likely to be a sequencing artifact.

Sequencing was done on a sample of PBMCs. The TCR was taken from a woman aged 55-69 years in good health and CMV-seropositive. This chain joins TRBV6-1 and TRBJ1-4; 9 bases map to TRBD1. The CDR3 protein is CASSEADRGYEKLFF. CDR3 in DNA: TGTGCCAGCAGTGAAGCCGACAGGGGGTACGAAAAACTGTTTTTT.